The entry below describes one T cell receptor beta chain. Its matching antigen is unknown. Germline V lookup: CDR1 MNHNY, CDR2 SVGAGI (reference sequence). Trimming cost V 6 bases and J 10 bases; bases outside gene matches: 10. This CDR3 has 15 amino acids. The sample belongs to a study of cytomegalovirus exposure and HLA in healthy donors. Findings and caveats of the study: Cytomegalovirus status was reportedly diagnosed by the classifier with high specificity and sensitivity. The authors listed approximately 150 TCR beta chains as cytomegalovirus-associated. Three chains tied to CMV proved CMV antigen-specific in vitro. Some public TCRs appeared in many individuals, while most sequences were rare.

Clones were read by immunoSEQ multiplex PCR, and TCRdb kept only the in-frame ones, dropping some. The sample has approximately 260,000 clones, more than 75% seen once; the top ten hold 1% to 1.5%. The receptor's source is a woman in her 30s in good health and CMV-seropositive. The sequencing sample was made of PBMCs. The rearrangement links TRBV6-6 to TRBJ2-1, with TRBD2 matching 12 bases. The CDR3: CASSLTSGRSGEQFF. The DNA for the CDR3 is TGTGCCAGCAGCCTAACTAGCGGGAGGTCCGGCGAGCAGTTCTTC.